This T cell receptor (beta chain) is from a study of cytomegalovirus exposure and HLA in healthy donors. This PCR relied on a set of 60 Vbeta primers and 13 Jbeta primers. Here immunoSEQ multiplex PCR was the method, and the copy in TCRdb shows in-frame clones only, minus some. The table shows over 85,000 clones, with just over 65% occurring only once. A note on this clone: Its antigen is currently unknown.

Healthy bone marrow donors formed the donor group. Study-wide results and caveats: As immune exposure information, only CMV serostatus was available. The study reported that TCR beta sequences accurately predicted HLA-A and HLA-B alleles in most subjects.

Germline-derived CDR1 and CDR2 are MNHNS and SASEGT. V shed 5 bases, J shed 2 bases, and the junction held 6 bases outside the gene matches. The CDR3 is 15 amino acids. Input material: PBMCs. The receptor was derived from a man aged 25 to 40 in good health and CMV-seronegative. This chain connects TRBV6-1 to TRBJ2-3, with 8 nucleotides matching TRBD2. In nucleotides, the CDR3 is TGTGCCAGCAGTCCTCTAGCGGGCACCACAGATACGCAGTATTTT. Translation gives CASSPLAGTTDTQYF.